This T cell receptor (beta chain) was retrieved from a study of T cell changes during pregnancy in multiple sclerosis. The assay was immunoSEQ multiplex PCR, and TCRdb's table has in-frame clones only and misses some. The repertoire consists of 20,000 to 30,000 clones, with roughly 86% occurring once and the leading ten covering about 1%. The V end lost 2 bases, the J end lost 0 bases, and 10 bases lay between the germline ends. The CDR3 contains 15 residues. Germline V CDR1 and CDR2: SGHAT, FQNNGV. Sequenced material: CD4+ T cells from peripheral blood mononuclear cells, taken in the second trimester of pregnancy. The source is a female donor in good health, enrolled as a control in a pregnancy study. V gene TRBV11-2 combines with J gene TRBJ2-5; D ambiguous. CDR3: CASSLSAVHQETQYF. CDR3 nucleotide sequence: TGTGCCAGCAGCTTAAGTGCGGTCCACCAAGAGACCCAGTACTTC.